This T cell receptor beta chain is drawn from a study of blood T cell repertoires in COVID-19. Looking at the study overall: Spain, Italy and the United States supplied samples that represented acute and convalescent COVID-19. The analysed material was cDNA or gDNA that came from T cells, B-cell-depleted T cells, or PBMCs.

Germline V lookup: CDR1 MNHEY, CDR2 SVGAGI. The ends lost 5 bases at V and 5 bases at J; junction bases unmatched: 10. The CDR3 totals 15 residues. In the authors' methods: For nucleated cells, counts were estimated from reference gene primer amplification. This table comes from immunoSEQ multiplex PCR, and its TCRdb copy is limited to in-frame clones, with some not included. That table furnishes V, J and clone size, whereas the DNA furnished D and trimming. The sample yields around 300,000 clones, around 83% seen once. The TCR originated in a man aged 30 to 39 with active or convalescent COVID-19. The sequenced sample consisted of peripheral blood. The chain links TRBV6-5 to TRBJ2-5; 8 bases are a match to TRBD2. CDR3 coding DNA: TGTGCCAGCAGTACGGGAGGGCCTGGACAGGAGACCCAGTACTTC. It is translated as CASSTGGPGQETQYF.